This entry concerns a single TCR beta chain. These data originate in a study of blood T cell repertoires in COVID-19. Only in-frame clones appear in the TCRdb table, and some are missing; sequencing was by immunoSEQ multiplex PCR. The sample has around 100,000 clones, more than 70% seen once. V shed 4 bases and J 4 bases; nucleotides not matched to a gene: 6. The CDR3 runs 14 residues. Germline CDR1 SNHLY, CDR2 FYNNEI. V usage is TRBV2 and J usage is TRBJ2-5; TRBD2 aligns across 7 bases. The material sequenced was peripheral blood. The origin of this receptor is a human donor in a cohort sampled during active COVID-19. DNA for the CDR3: TGTGCCAGCAGTGTGACCCCGGGGGGAGAGACCCAGTACTTC. It is translated as CASSVTPGGETQYF.